This is a list of T cell receptor beta chains from one sample in a study of chemoradiotherapy in HPV16-positive cancers. Measured with immunoSEQ multiplex PCR; TCRdb has only the in-frame clones, and not every one. The sample yields more than 5,500 clones, 60% to 80% seen once. Sample acquisition took place from a patient who underwent chemoradiotherapy. All receptors come from a human donor with HPV-associated anogenital cancer. Each CDR3 is given with its conserved first and last residue. Fields, in order: CDR3 DNA, CDR3 protein, J gene, D gene, V gene, clone size. D genes are given only for firm matches. The size field is filled for only some rows; it gives once, few, many or a size class.

CDR3 DNA: TGTGCCAGCAGTGAAATAGGGACAGGGGGCGACGAGCAGTACTTC
CDR3 protein: CASSEIGTGGDEQYF
J gene: TRBJ2-7
D gene: TRBD1
V gene: TRBV6-1
clone size: few

CDR3 DNA: TGTGCCAGCAGCGCGCGTGCAGGGGAGAATATCGTTATCTCACCCCTCCACTTT
CDR3 protein: CASSARAGENIVISPLHF
J gene: TRBJ1-6
D gene: NA
V gene: TRBV9
clone size: NA

CDR3 DNA: TGTGCCAGCTCACCAGGGGACAGGGGTTCACCCCTCCACTTT
CDR3 protein: CASSPGDRGSPLHF
J gene: TRBJ1-6
D gene: TRBD1
V gene: TRBV18
clone size: once

CDR3 DNA: TGTGCCAGCAGCCGAGGGGGGGGCTGGAATGAAAAACTGTTTTTT
CDR3 protein: CASSRGGGWNEKLFF
J gene: TRBJ1-4
D gene: NA
V gene: TRBV7-9
clone size: NA

CDR3 DNA: TGTGCCAGCAGCCCAGCTCTCCCCGGGACGCGCGGGGAGCTGTTTTTT
CDR3 protein: CASSPALPGTRGELFF
J gene: TRBJ2-2
D gene: NA
V gene: TRBV4-2
clone size: NA

CDR3 DNA: TGTGCCAGCAGTTTCCGGGACAGGGGGGTTACTGAAGCTTTCTTT
CDR3 protein: CASSFRDRGVTEAFF
J gene: TRBJ1-1
D gene: TRBD1
V gene: TRBV6-5
clone size: NA

CDR3 DNA: TGTGCCAGCAGCGTAGGCAGGGGAACTGGAAACACCATATATTTT
CDR3 protein: CASSVGRGTGNTIYF
J gene: TRBJ1-3
D gene: NA
V gene: TRBV9
clone size: NA

CDR3 DNA: TGTGCCAGCAGCGCGGGAGGACAGGGGATTCACTATGGCTACACCTTC
CDR3 protein: CASSAGGQGIHYGYTF
J gene: TRBJ1-2
D gene: TRBD1
V gene: TRBV9
clone size: NA

CDR3 DNA: TGTGCCAGCAGCTTAGTAGGACAGGGGGGCTACACCTTC
CDR3 protein: CASSLVGQGGYTF
J gene: TRBJ1-2
D gene: TRBD1
V gene: TRBV5-4
clone size: NA

CDR3 DNA: TGTGCCATCAAAGAAGGGGGGCTGGCCGGGGAGCTGTTTTTT
CDR3 protein: CAIKEGGLAGELFF
J gene: TRBJ2-2
D gene: NA
V gene: TRBV10-3
clone size: NA

CDR3 DNA: TGCAGTGCTAGCGGCGACTATGGCTACACCTTC
CDR3 protein: CSASGDYGYTF
J gene: TRBJ1-2
D gene: NA
V gene: TRBV20-1
clone size: once

CDR3 DNA: TGTGCCAGCAGCTTTGCAGGGCCCGGGGAGCTGTTTTTT
CDR3 protein: CASSFAGPGELFF
J gene: TRBJ2-2
D gene: NA
V gene: TRBV11-2
clone size: few

CDR3 DNA: TGTGCCAGGGGGAATGGGGCCCGGGGCTACACCTTC
CDR3 protein: CARGNGARGYTF
J gene: TRBJ1-2
D gene: NA
V gene: TRBV2
clone size: few

CDR3 DNA: TGCGCCAGCAGCTTTGTGGCCCCGGGACAGATCGGAGCGGGCTATGGCTACACCTTC
CDR3 protein: CASSFVAPGQIGAGYGYTF
J gene: TRBJ1-2
D gene: TRBD1
V gene: TRBV5-1
clone size: NA

CDR3 DNA: TGTGCCAGCAGCTTAAGAGATTATGGCTACACCTTC
CDR3 protein: CASSLRDYGYTF
J gene: TRBJ1-2
D gene: NA
V gene: TRBV28
clone size: NA

CDR3 DNA: TGTGCCAGCTCACCCCACACTGAAGCTTTCTTT
CDR3 protein: CASSPHTEAFF
J gene: TRBJ1-1
D gene: NA
V gene: TRBV18
clone size: NA

CDR3 DNA: TGTGCCAGCAGCTGGGGTCTTAATCAGCCCCAGCATTTT
CDR3 protein: CASSWGLNQPQHF
J gene: TRBJ1-5
D gene: NA
V gene: TRBV28
clone size: once

CDR3 DNA: TGTGCCAGCAGTTCCCACGGGGGGGGTTCGAAAGATACGCAGTATTTT
CDR3 protein: CASSSHGGGSKDTQYF
J gene: TRBJ2-3
D gene: TRBD2
V gene: TRBV6-5
clone size: NA

CDR3 DNA: TGTGCCAGCAGTACAAGGACAGGGGGTCCTTTTGGTGAAAAACTGTTTTTT
CDR3 protein: CASSTRTGGPFGEKLFF
J gene: TRBJ1-4
D gene: TRBD1
V gene: TRBV28
clone size: NA

CDR3 DNA: TGTGCTAGCAGCTTAGGTCCCGACGATGAGCAGTTCTTC
CDR3 protein: CASSLGPDDEQFF
J gene: TRBJ2-1
D gene: NA
V gene: TRBV7-7
clone size: NA

CDR3 DNA: TGTGCCAGCAGTTCCCCGAGCAGTATCGAGACCCAGTACTTC
CDR3 protein: CASSSPSSIETQYF
J gene: TRBJ2-5
D gene: NA
V gene: TRBV6-6
clone size: NA

CDR3 DNA: TGTGCCATCAGTGATTGGGACAGGGGAGACAATGAGCAGTTCTTC
CDR3 protein: CAISDWDRGDNEQFF
J gene: TRBJ2-1
D gene: TRBD1
V gene: TRBV10-3
clone size: few

CDR3 DNA: TGTGCCAGCAGCCAAGATCCGAGGGGTACTGAAGCTTTCTTT
CDR3 protein: CASSQDPRGTEAFF
J gene: TRBJ1-1
D gene: NA
V gene: TRBV4-2
clone size: NA

CDR3 DNA: TGTGCCAGCAGGGCCAGGGGGCCCCAGCATTTT
CDR3 protein: CASRARGPQHF
J gene: TRBJ1-5
D gene: NA
V gene: TRBV2
clone size: NA

CDR3 DNA: TGTGCCAGCAGCTTAGGTCTTTGGGGCGAGCAGTACTTC
CDR3 protein: CASSLGLWGEQYF
J gene: TRBJ2-7
D gene: NA
V gene: TRBV5-6
clone size: NA

CDR3 DNA: TGCGCCAGCAGCTTGACAGTCAATCAGCCCCAGCATTTT
CDR3 protein: CASSLTVNQPQHF
J gene: TRBJ1-5
D gene: NA
V gene: TRBV5-1
clone size: NA

CDR3 DNA: TGTGCCACCAGCAGGAAACTATCAGATACGCAGTATTTT
CDR3 protein: CATSRKLSDTQYF
J gene: TRBJ2-3
D gene: NA
V gene: TRBV15
clone size: NA

CDR3 DNA: TGTGCCAGCAGCCGACGGGCAGCTGAGGAAGCTTTCTTT
CDR3 protein: CASSRRAAEEAFF
J gene: TRBJ1-1
D gene: NA
V gene: TRBV4-2
clone size: NA

CDR3 DNA: TGTGCCAGCAGCTTCTCGACCGGACACAACTCTGGAAACACCATATATTTT
CDR3 protein: CASSFSTGHNSGNTIYF
J gene: TRBJ1-3
D gene: NA
V gene: TRBV5-5
clone size: NA

CDR3 DNA: TGTGCCTGGGGTGTAGGGGGCGGGGGGGCTGACGAGCAGTACTTC
CDR3 protein: CAWGVGGGGADEQYF
J gene: TRBJ2-7
D gene: TRBD2
V gene: TRBV30
clone size: NA

CDR3 DNA: TGTGCCAGCAGATCAGACTCCAGAGGAACTGGGGCCAACGTCCTGACTTTC
CDR3 protein: CASRSDSRGTGANVLTF
J gene: TRBJ2-6
D gene: NA
V gene: TRBV5-4
clone size: NA

CDR3 DNA: TGCGCCAGCAGCTTAGGAATGAACACTGAAGCTTTCTTT
CDR3 protein: CASSLGMNTEAFF
J gene: TRBJ1-1
D gene: NA
V gene: TRBV5-1
clone size: few

CDR3 DNA: TGTGCCAGCTCGAGCACAGGGGGCTTCCAAGAGACCCAGTACTTC
CDR3 protein: CASSSTGGFQETQYF
J gene: TRBJ2-5
D gene: TRBD1
V gene: TRBV7-3
clone size: NA

CDR3 DNA: TGTGCCAGCAGCCCCGACAGGGCGGAAAAACTGTTTTTT
CDR3 protein: CASSPDRAEKLFF
J gene: TRBJ1-4
D gene: TRBD1
V gene: TRBV7-6
clone size: NA

CDR3 DNA: TGTGCCTGGAGGGGGCAGTACACCGGGGAGCTGTTTTTT
CDR3 protein: CAWRGQYTGELFF
J gene: TRBJ2-2
D gene: NA
V gene: TRBV30
clone size: few

CDR3 DNA: TGTGCCAGCAGCTTTACAGGCTCGAATCGGGCCAGCTCCTACGAGCAGTACTTC
CDR3 protein: CASSFTGSNRASSYEQYF
J gene: TRBJ2-7
D gene: NA
V gene: TRBV5-4
clone size: NA

CDR3 DNA: TGTGCCAGCAGCCAGGGGGACAGGGCTACGGAGACCCAGTACTTC
CDR3 protein: CASSQGDRATETQYF
J gene: TRBJ2-5
D gene: TRBD1
V gene: TRBV4-2
clone size: NA

CDR3 DNA: TGTGCCAGCAGTGTTTGGAGGGTACCCCAACCCTACGAGCAGTACTTC
CDR3 protein: CASSVWRVPQPYEQYF
J gene: TRBJ2-7
D gene: NA
V gene: TRBV6-1
clone size: NA

CDR3 DNA: TGCGCCAGCAGCCCCGGAGCCGGGGGGAACTATGGCTACACCTTC
CDR3 protein: CASSPGAGGNYGYTF
J gene: TRBJ1-2
D gene: NA
V gene: TRBV4-1
clone size: NA

CDR3 DNA: TGTGCCAGCAGTTCCCTCAAGGGCCCCACAGATACGCAGTATTTT
CDR3 protein: CASSSLKGPTDTQYF
J gene: TRBJ2-3
D gene: NA
V gene: TRBV27
clone size: NA

CDR3 DNA: TGCGCCAGCAGCCAAGATGAGAATCAGCCCCAGCATTTT
CDR3 protein: CASSQDENQPQHF
J gene: TRBJ1-5
D gene: NA
V gene: TRBV4-1
clone size: NA

CDR3 DNA: TGTGCCAGCAGTTCACAACCGGGACAGGGTCAGCCCCAGCATTTT
CDR3 protein: CASSSQPGQGQPQHF
J gene: TRBJ1-5
D gene: TRBD1
V gene: TRBV28
clone size: NA

CDR3 DNA: TGTGCCATCAGTGAGCGGGCGAGCTCCTACAATGAGCAGTTCTTC
CDR3 protein: CAISERASSYNEQFF
J gene: TRBJ2-1
D gene: NA
V gene: TRBV10-3
clone size: NA

CDR3 DNA: TGCGCCAGCAGCCAGGGACTTTCCACTAATGAAAAACTGTTTTTT
CDR3 protein: CASSQGLSTNEKLFF
J gene: TRBJ1-4
D gene: NA
V gene: TRBV5-1
clone size: once

CDR3 DNA: TGTGCCACCAGCAGAACCCAGGGGGACAACACTGAAGCTTTCTTT
CDR3 protein: CATSRTQGDNTEAFF
J gene: TRBJ1-1
D gene: TRBD1
V gene: TRBV15
clone size: NA